This passage covers 32 T cell receptor beta chains from one sample sequenced in a study of human T cells and chemical hapten exposure. TCRdb used MiXCR to reprocess the RACE reads, holding one entry per CDR3 protein. The table shows around 300,000 distinct CDR3 sequences, with about 7% occurring only once. Time point here: patch test 1, 2 weeks after DPC sensitization. The treatment denotes: therapeutic diphenylcyclopropenone sensitization with weekly scalp DPC. Sequenced here: whole blood, sampled in connection with sensitization to the hapten diphenylcyclopropenone (DPC). The source is a woman aged 18-29 years with alopecia areata. Some clones in this sample may be carry-over from other donors' samples.

This clonotype was counted only a few times. The chain has TRBV4-3 and TRBJ2-3; D may be TRBD1 (6 bases). There are 16 residues in the CDR3. The ends were cut back, 5 bases at V and 8 bases at J, with 23 bases in the middle. Germline V gene lookup returns CDR1 LGHNA and CDR2 YSLEER. CDR3 sequence (DNA): TGCGCCAGCAGCACAGGGACGGCCGAATCGGCGGGTACGCAGTATTTT. It codes for CASSTGTAESAGTQYF.

The chain joins TRBV28 to TRBJ2-7; 8 nucleotides agree with TRBD2. The J segment lost 0 bases and the V segment lost 2 bases, leaving 3 bases of the junction unmatched. Germline V lookup: CDR1 MDHEN, CDR2 SYDVKM. This CDR3 contains 15 residues. The CDR3 DNA sequence: TGTGCCAGCAGTTTAGCGGGGGGTTACTCCTACGAGCAGTACTTC. This sequence encodes CASSLAGGYSYEQYF.

This clonotype was found many times. V usage is TRBV27 and J usage is TRBJ1-4; D might be TRBD1 (6 bases). CDR1 and CDR2 (germline): MNHEY, SMNVEV (reference sequence). This CDR3 comprises 15 residues. V lost 0 bases and J 4 bases, leaving 9 bases between the germline ends. CDR3 region: CASSLSGQSNEKLFF. The CDR3 nucleotides read TGTGCCAGCAGTTTATCTGGACAGAGTAATGAAAAACTGTTTTTT.

V gene TRBV12-3 or TRBV12-4 combines with J gene TRBJ1-5, with 8 bases identical to TRBD1. The CDR3 covers 14 residues. The ends lost 6 bases at V and 11 bases at J; junction bases unmatched: 12. CDR3 protein: CASRLTGARGSQHF. DNA of the CDR3: TGTGCCAGCAGGCTGACAGGGGCCAGGGGGTCCCAGCATTTT.

The chain carries TRBV7-2 and TRBJ1-2, with 7 bases aligning to TRBD1. V trimming: 4 bases; J trimming: 6 bases; junction bases outside the gene matches: 5. The CDR3 is made up of 13 amino acids. CDR1 and CDR2 from the germline V gene are SGHTA and FQGNSA. The CDR3 loop is CASSSAGGDGYTF. The CDR3 DNA reads TGTGCCAGCAGCTCGGCAGGGGGGGATGGCTACACCTTC.

This clonotype was counted once. This chain uses TRBV9 with TRBJ1-1, with 10 nucleotides matching TRBD1. CDR1 and CDR2 (germline): SGDLS, YYNGEE. V shed 0 bases, J shed 5 bases, and the junction held 4 bases outside the gene matches. The CDR3 has 15 amino acids. CDR3 amino acids: CASSVGGQGGTEAFF. The CDR3 DNA reads TGTGCCAGCAGCGTAGGCGGACAGGGGGGGACTGAAGCTTTCTTT.

This clonotype was detected many times. The V and J genes are TRBV10-3 and TRBJ2-3; maybe TRBD1 (6 bases). Germline V gene lookup returns CDR1 ENHRY and CDR2 SYGVKD. V lost 0 bases to trimming and J lost 2 bases, with 9 bases between them. The CDR3 extends over 15 amino acids. Written as DNA, the CDR3 is TGTGCCATCAGTGAGTCTCAGGGGTTCACAGATACGCAGTATTTT. This sequence encodes CAISESQGFTDTQYF.

V gene TRBV6-2 or TRBV6-3 combines with J gene TRBJ2-3; 11 bases map to TRBD2. The CDR3 sequence is 17 residues long. Germline lookup yields CDR1 MNHEY and CDR2 SVGEGT. V lost 0 bases and J lost 6; bases outside the gene matches: 8. The CDR3 DNA sequence: TGTGCCAGCAGTTACTCGAAGAGACTAGCGGGGTTGGATACGCAGTATTTT. This encodes CASSYSKRLAGLDTQYF.

This clonotype was detected only a few times. The J gene is TRBJ1-1, the V gene TRBV7-2; possible D gene TRBD1, 6 bases. Trimming stripped 2 bases from V and 5 bases from J, with 15 bases between. Per the germline V gene, CDR1 is SGHTA and CDR2 is FQGNSA. This CDR3 is 15 amino acids long. CDR3 residues: CASSLKGGQKTEAFF. The DNA for the CDR3 is TGTGCCAGCAGCTTAAAGGGGGGGCAAAAAACTGAAGCTTTCTTT. The variable domain in full, with the rest retrieved from reference TRBV7-2 and TRBJ1-1, is GAGVSQSPSNKVTEKGKDVELRCDPISGHTALYWYRQSLGQGLEFLIYFQGNSAPDKSGLPSDRFSAERTGGSVSTLTIQRTQQEDSAVYLCASSLKGGQKTEAFFGQGTRLTVV.

The gene calls are TRBV7-2 and TRBJ1-1; no firm D call. Trimming cost V 1 base and J 0 bases, with 9 bases left between them. The CDR3 runs 15 residues. The germline gives CDR1 SGHTA, CDR2 FQGNSA. The CDR3 reads CASSLGLTVNTEAFF. In nucleotides, the CDR3 is TGTGCCAGCAGCTTAGGCCTGACGGTGAACACTGAAGCTTTCTTT.

This clonotype has a count of ten or more. This chain's CDR3 is CASSMQGAREQYF. CDR3 DNA: TGTGCCAGCAGTATGCAGGGGGCACGAGAGCAGTACTTC. The chain combines TRBV6-5 with TRBJ2-7; 8 nucleotides agree with TRBD1. The V segment lost 5 bases and the J segment 7 bases; nucleotides outside the gene matches: 7. Germline assignment: CDR1 MNHEY and CDR2 SVGAGI. This CDR3 is built from 13 residues.

This clonotype was counted at least ten times. The chain is built from TRBV28 and TRBJ1-2, with unresolved D. V was shortened by 6 bases and J by 3 bases, with 14 bases between the two germline ends. The CDR3 totals 14 residues. Germline V gene sequence: CDR1 MDHEN, CDR2 SYDVKM. Here the CDR3 DNA reads TGTGCCAGCAGAGATCAGGAGGCGGACTATGGCTACACCTTC. This sequence encodes CASRDQEADYGYTF.

The V gene is TRBV7-2, the J gene TRBJ1-3; D might be TRBD1 (5 bases). The CDR3 runs 17 residues. The germline gives CDR1 SGHTA, CDR2 FQGNSA. V was clipped by 5 bases and J by 2 bases, with 19 bases between them. CDR3 residues: CASSATGTYNAGNTIYF. CDR3 sequence (DNA): TGTGCCAGCAGCGCGACGGGGACGTACAACGCTGGAAACACCATATATTTT.

This sequence joins TRBV20-1 and TRBJ2-3; the match to TRBD1 covers 10 bases. The length of the CDR3 is 14 residues. The V segment lost 6 bases and the J segment 1 base; nucleotides outside the gene matches: 4. CDR1 DFQATT and CDR2 SNEGSKA come from the germline V gene (reference sequence). The CDR3 DNA reads as TGCAGTGCGGGGGGGACAGGGGGCACAGATACGCAGTATTTT. Translated, it gives CSAGGTGGTDTQYF.

The table lists this clonotype with many counts. The rearrangement joins TRBV27 to TRBJ2-3; D is unresolved. This CDR3 region has 16 residues. V gave up 2 bases and J gave up 4 bases, with 16 bases separating them. Germline-derived CDR1 and CDR2 are MNHEY and SMNVEV (reference sequence). The CDR3: CASSLGPGPNPDTQYF. CDR3 nucleotide sequence: TGTGCCAGCAGTTTAGGACCGGGCCCCAACCCAGATACGCAGTATTTT.

The genes are TRBV9 and TRBJ1-1, with D possibly being TRBD1 (5 bases). The CDR3 runs to 15 residues. Trimming pared 0 bases from V and 0 bases from J, leaving 9 bases between. Germline-derived CDR1 and CDR2 are SGDLS and YYNGEE. The CDR3 nucleotides are TGTGCCAGCAGCGTAGGGGGACGGATGAACACTGAAGCTTTCTTT. Its translation: CASSVGGRMNTEAFF. Supplemented by reference TRBV9 and TRBJ1-1, the full variable domain reads DSGVTQTPKHLITATGQRVTLRCSPRSGDLSVYWYQQSLDQGLQFLIQYYNGEERAKGNILERFSAQQFPDLHSELNLSSLELGDSALYFCASSVGGRMNTEAFFGQGTRLTVV.

This clonotype occurred many times. The rearrangement uses TRBV3-1 and TRBJ2-3, with 7 bases matching TRBD2. This CDR3 has 16 residues. With 0 bases clipped from V and 2 bases from J, the junction kept 5 bases outside the gene matches. Germline loops: CDR1 LGHDT, CDR2 YNNKEL (reference sequence). The CDR3 DNA sequence: TGTGCCAGCAGCCAAGACGTGCTAGCGGTCACAGATACGCAGTATTTT. This encodes CASSQDVLAVTDTQYF.

The CDR3 DNA sequence: TGTGCCAGCAGTTTACAGTTCGGGTCCTCAACCTACGAGCAGTACTTC. As protein: CASSLQFGSSTYEQYF. The chain employs TRBV28 and TRBJ2-7; D is undetermined. Germline-derived CDR1 and CDR2 are MDHEN and SYDVKM. V lost 2 bases and J 2 bases, leaving 16 bases between the germline ends. This CDR3 is 16 amino acids long.

This clonotype was seen repeatedly, ten times or more. The chain joins TRBV6-4 to TRBJ2-3; 7 nucleotides align to TRBD1. The ends lost 6 bases at V and 1 base at J; junction bases unmatched: 10. The CDR3 has 16 amino acids. Germline assignment: CDR1 MRHNA and CDR2 SNTAGT. The DNA for the CDR3 is TGTGCCAGCAGCCAACAGGGGACCTGGGGCACAGATACGCAGTATTTT. The encoded protein is CASSQQGTWGTDTQYF.

This clonotype was counted between two and nine times. The J gene is TRBJ2-7, the V gene TRBV5-1; D may be TRBD1 (6 bases). The germline V and J ends were trimmed by 0 bases and 0 bases, with 16 bases remaining between them. The germline gives CDR1 SGHRS, CDR2 YFSETQ. There are 17 residues in the CDR3. The CDR3 DNA reads TGCGCCAGCAGCTTGGCCGTAGGACAGTTCCTCTCCTACGAGCAGTACTTC. Translated: CASSLAVGQFLSYEQYF.

The CDR3 sequence: CASRIRTSGGFQAGNEQFF. The CDR3 bases are TGTGCCAGCAGAATCCGGACTAGCGGGGGCTTCCAGGCGGGGAATGAGCAGTTCTTC. The rearrangement uses TRBV28 and TRBJ2-1; the match to TRBD2 covers 13 bases. The CDR3 runs to 19 residues. Germline V CDR1 and CDR2: MDHEN, SYDVKM. V was pared by 6 bases and J by 7 bases, with 18 bases of the junction left unmatched.

The CDR3 loop reads CAISQGVMNTEAFF. The CDR3 DNA reads TGTGCCATCAGCCAGGGGGTTATGAACACTGAAGCTTTCTTT. V usage is TRBV10-3 and J usage is TRBJ1-1; 7 positions match TRBD1. The CDR3 covers 14 residues. J lost 0 bases, V lost 6 bases, and 4 bases had no gene match. The germline V gene has CDR1 ENHRY and CDR2 SYGVKD.

The V call is TRBV5-1, the J call TRBJ2-5; D unclear. CDR1 SGHRS and CDR2 YFSETQ come from the germline V gene. The CDR3 contains 14 residues. V lost 3 bases and J 4 bases, leaving 13 bases between the germline ends. This CDR3 reads CASSWAGGGETQYF. CDR3 coding DNA: TGCGCCAGCAGCTGGGCCGGTGGCGGAGAGACCCAGTACTTC.

The V call is TRBV5-6, the J call TRBJ1-6; tentative D call: TRBD1 (6 bases). The germline CDR1 and CDR2 sequences are SGHDT and YYEEEE. Trimming left V 2 bases short and J 13 bases short, with 13 bases between. This CDR3 has 13 amino acids. Here the CDR3 reads CASSFGGGGPLHF. The CDR3 coding sequence is TGTGCCAGCAGCTTCGGGGGCGGGGGCCCCCTCCACTTT.

The chain recombines TRBV15 with TRBJ1-2; a weak D match, TRBD1 (5 bases). The V end lost 0 bases, the J end lost 4 bases, and 9 bases lay between the germline ends. CDR1 LNHNV and CDR2 YYDKDF come from the germline V gene (reference sequence). The CDR3 extends over 14 amino acids. Here the CDR3 DNA reads TGTGCCACCAGCAGAGACGGGGCCACCTATGGCTACACCTTC. It is translated as CATSRDGATYGYTF.

This clonotype was picked up many times. The J gene is TRBJ2-1, the V gene TRBV9; 8 bases align to TRBD2. This CDR3 comprises 15 residues. Germline CDR1 and CDR2: SGDLS and YYNGEE. The junction had 8 bases not matched to a gene; V was cut back by 2 bases and J by 7 bases. CDR3 nucleotides: TGTGCCAGCAGCGTGCACGGGGGGGCCTTTAATGAGCAGTTCTTC. Protein sequence: CASSVHGGAFNEQFF.

This clonotype was picked up a small number of times. This rearrangement joins TRBV2 to TRBJ1-2, with D possibly being TRBD1 (5 bases). Germline CDR1 SNHLY, CDR2 FYNNEI. There are 16 residues in the CDR3. Trimming took 2 bases from V and 3 from J, leaving 16 bases between them. The chain's CDR3 is CASSESGAGPYYGYTF. The CDR3 bases are TGTGCCAGCAGTGAAAGTGGGGCAGGGCCTTACTATGGCTACACCTTC.

V gene TRBV27 combines with J gene TRBJ1-1; D unclear. Germline CDR1 MNHEY, CDR2 SMNVEV (reference sequence). The CDR3 spans 15 residues. V lost 5 bases, J lost 8 bases, and 21 bases lay in between. CDR3 sequence (DNA): TGTGCCAGCAGTCATTTGGCGGAATTCGGTCCAGAAGCTTTCTTT. Protein sequence: CASSHLAEFGPEAFF.

This clonotype was counted a few times. V usage is TRBV28 and J usage is TRBJ1-1; 9 bases line up with TRBD1. The CDR3 consists of 15 residues. Germline V gene sequence: CDR1 MDHEN, CDR2 SYDVKM. J gave up 4 bases and V 4 bases, and 7 bases lay outside the gene matches. The CDR3 DNA reads TGTGCCAGCAGTTCCCCCGGGACAGGGAGCACTGAAGCTTTCTTT. It encodes CASSSPGTGSTEAFF.

The rearrangement joins TRBV29-1 to TRBJ2-3; tentative D call: TRBD2 (6 bases). Germline V gene sequence: CDR1 SQVTM, CDR2 ANQGSEA. Trimming removed 7 bases at V and 4 bases at J, with 15 bases between. The CDR3 contains 13 residues. The CDR3 sequence is CSGERRDADTQYF. In DNA, the CDR3 is TGCAGCGGAGAAAGGAGGGATGCAGATACGCAGTATTTT.

The chain has TRBV3-1 and TRBJ2-4; TRBD1 matches 8 bases. The CDR3 consists of 13 residues. Trimming cost V 8 bases and J 9 bases; bases outside gene matches: 9. The germline V gene has CDR1 LGHDT and CDR2 YNNKEL (reference sequence). CDR3 bases: TGTGCCAGCGTAGGACAGGGTACGGGCATTCAGTACTTC. This codes for CASVGQGTGIQYF.

Ten or more counts support this clonotype. The gene calls are TRBV6-1 and TRBJ2-7; 7 positions match TRBD1. CDR3 length equals 14 residues. The germline CDR1 and CDR2 sequences are MNHNS and SASEGT. The J segment lost 5 bases and the V segment lost 0 bases, leaving 4 bases of the junction unmatched. As DNA, the CDR3 is TGTGCCAGCAGTGAAGCTTCAAGGGGGCACGAGCAGTACTTC. It is translated as CASSEASRGHEQYF.